This T cell receptor (beta chain) was obtained from a study of T cell repertoires in cytomegalovirus infection. Across the whole study: Shared public TCR beta signatures pointed to both CMV infection and a matching HLA type.

General study findings and limits: Predominance within the ex vivo response was attributable to HLA-C-restricted CMV-specific TCR beta clonotypes.

This clonotype was detected ten times or more. Its antigen is as yet unknown. TCRdb reanalysed the reads using MiXCR and keeps one entry per CDR3 protein. The sample carries more than 250,000 distinct CDR3 sequences, roughly 13% recorded once. Per germline, CDR1 SGHVS and CDR2 FNYEAQ. Between the trimmed V and J ends, which lost 4 bases and 1 base, there was a span of 11 bases. This CDR3 is built from 14 residues. The source of this sequence is a human donor in good health (CMV status not recorded). Some clones in this sample may be carry-over from other donors' samples. V gene TRBV7-6 combines with J gene TRBJ2-7, with D perhaps matching TRBD1 (6 bases). Input material: PBMCs. CDR3 nucleotides: TGTGCCAGCAGCTCAGCGACAGGTTCCTACGAGCAGTACTTC. This gives the protein CASSSATGSYEQYF.